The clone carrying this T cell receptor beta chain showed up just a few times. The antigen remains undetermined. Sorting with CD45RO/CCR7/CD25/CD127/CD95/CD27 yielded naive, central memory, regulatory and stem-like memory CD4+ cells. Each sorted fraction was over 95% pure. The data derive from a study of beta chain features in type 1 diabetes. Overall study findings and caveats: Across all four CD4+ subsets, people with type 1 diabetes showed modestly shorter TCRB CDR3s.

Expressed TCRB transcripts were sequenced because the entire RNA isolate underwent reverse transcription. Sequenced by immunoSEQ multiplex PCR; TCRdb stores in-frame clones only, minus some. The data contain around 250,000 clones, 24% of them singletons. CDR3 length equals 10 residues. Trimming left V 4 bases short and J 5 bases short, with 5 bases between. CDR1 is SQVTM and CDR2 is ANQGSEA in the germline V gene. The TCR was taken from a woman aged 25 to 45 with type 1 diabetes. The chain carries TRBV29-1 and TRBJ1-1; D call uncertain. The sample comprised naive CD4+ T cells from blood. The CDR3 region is CSVAETEAFF. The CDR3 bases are TGCAGCGTTGCTGAGACTGAAGCTTTCTTT.